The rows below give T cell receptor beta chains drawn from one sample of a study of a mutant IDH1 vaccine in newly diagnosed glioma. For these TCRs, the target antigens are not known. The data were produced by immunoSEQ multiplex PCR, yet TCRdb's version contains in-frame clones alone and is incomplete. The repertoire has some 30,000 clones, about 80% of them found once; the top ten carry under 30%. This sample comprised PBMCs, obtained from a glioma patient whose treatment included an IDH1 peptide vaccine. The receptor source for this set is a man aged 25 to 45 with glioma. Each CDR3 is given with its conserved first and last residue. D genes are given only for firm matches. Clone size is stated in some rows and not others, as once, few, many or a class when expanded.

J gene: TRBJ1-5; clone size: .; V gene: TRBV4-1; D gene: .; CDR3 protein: CASSQDYGEPQPQHF; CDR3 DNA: TGCGCCAGCAGCCAAGATTATGGGGAACCGCAGCCCCAGCATTTT
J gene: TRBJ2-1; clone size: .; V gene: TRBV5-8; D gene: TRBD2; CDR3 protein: CASSPLPTSGSFDEQFF; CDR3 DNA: TGTGCCAGCAGTCCTCTCCCGACTAGCGGGAGCTTCGATGAGCAGTTCTTC
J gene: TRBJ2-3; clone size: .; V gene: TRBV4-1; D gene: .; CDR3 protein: CASSGRDSSTDTQYF; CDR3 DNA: TGCGCCAGCAGCGGCCGGGACTCTAGCACAGATACGCAGTATTTT
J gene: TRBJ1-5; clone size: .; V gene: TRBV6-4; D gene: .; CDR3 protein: CASSDPPTAGNQPQHF; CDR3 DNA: TGTGCCAGCAGTGACCCCCCGACCGCTGGCAATCAGCCCCAGCATTTT
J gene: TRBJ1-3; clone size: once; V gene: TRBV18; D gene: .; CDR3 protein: CASSPPNSYSGNTIYF; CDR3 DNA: TGTGCCAGCTCACCACCGAACAGCTACTCTGGAAACACCATATATTTT
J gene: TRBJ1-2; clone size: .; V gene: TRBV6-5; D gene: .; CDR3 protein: CASSYTWTDYGYTF; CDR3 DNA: TGTGCCAGCAGTTACACCTGGACGGACTATGGCTACACCTTC
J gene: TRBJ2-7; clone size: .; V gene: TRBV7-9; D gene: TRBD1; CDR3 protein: CASTTIETGVPHGHF; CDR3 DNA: TGTGCCAGCACCACAATTGAGACAGGGGTTCCCCACGGGCACTTC
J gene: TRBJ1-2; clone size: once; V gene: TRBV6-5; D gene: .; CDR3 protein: CASRGLYGYTF; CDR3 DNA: TGTGCCAGCAGGGGTCTCTATGGCTACACCTTC
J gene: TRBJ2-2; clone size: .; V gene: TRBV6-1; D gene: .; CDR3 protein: CASSEDQGSTGELFF; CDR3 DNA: TGTGCCAGCAGTGAAGACCAGGGGAGCACCGGGGAGCTGTTTTTT
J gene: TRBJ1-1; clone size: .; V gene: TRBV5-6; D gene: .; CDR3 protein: CASSSQGLNTEAFF; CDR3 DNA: TGTGCCAGCAGCTCACAGGGACTGAACACTGAAGCTTTCTTT
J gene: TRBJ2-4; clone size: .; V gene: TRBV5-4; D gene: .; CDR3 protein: CASSLGLAKNIQYF; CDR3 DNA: TGTGCCAGCAGCTTGGGGTTAGCCAAAAACATTCAGTACTTC
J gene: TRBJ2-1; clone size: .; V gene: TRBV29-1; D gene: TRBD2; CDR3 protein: CSVVLAPNEQFF; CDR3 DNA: TGCAGCGTTGTACTAGCGCCCAATGAGCAGTTCTTC
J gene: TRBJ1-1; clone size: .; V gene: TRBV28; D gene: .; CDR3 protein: CASKKQGATEAFF; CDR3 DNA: TGTGCCAGCAAGAAACAGGGAGCTACTGAAGCTTTCTTT
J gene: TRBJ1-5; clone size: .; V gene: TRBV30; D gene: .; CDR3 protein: CAWSVQGQGSNQPQHF; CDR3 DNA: TGTGCCTGGAGTGTACAGGGTCAGGGCAGCAATCAGCCCCAGCATTTT
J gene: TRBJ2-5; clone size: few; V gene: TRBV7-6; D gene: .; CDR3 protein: CASSPGQQETQYF; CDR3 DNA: TGTGCCAGCAGCCCCGGACAGCAAGAGACCCAGTACTTC
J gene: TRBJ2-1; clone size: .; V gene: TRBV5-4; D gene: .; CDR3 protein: CASSWAPGQEQFF; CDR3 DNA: TGTGCCAGCAGCTGGGCACCTGGACAGGAGCAGTTCTTC
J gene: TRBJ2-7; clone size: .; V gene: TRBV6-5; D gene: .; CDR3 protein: CASSYSGGPSEQYF; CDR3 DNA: TGTGCCAGCAGTTACTCAGGGGGTCCGTCCGAGCAGTACTTC
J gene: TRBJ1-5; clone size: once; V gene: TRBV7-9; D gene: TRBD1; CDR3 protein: CASSSSGGGQPQHF; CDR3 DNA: TGTGCCAGCAGCTCCTCAGGGGGTGGGCAGCCCCAGCATTTT
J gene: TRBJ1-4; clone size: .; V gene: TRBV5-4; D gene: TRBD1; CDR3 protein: CASSRGGQLEEKLFF; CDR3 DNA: TGTGCCAGCAGCCGAGGGGGCCAGTTAGAGGAAAAACTGTTTTTT
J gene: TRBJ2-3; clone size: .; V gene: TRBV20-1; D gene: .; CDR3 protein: CSANPGDTQYF; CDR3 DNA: TGCAGTGCTAATCCAGGAGATACGCAGTATTTT
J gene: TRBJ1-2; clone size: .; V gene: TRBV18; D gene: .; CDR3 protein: CASSPVAGAMEYGYTF; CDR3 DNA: TGTGCCAGCTCACCGGTCGCGGGGGCGATGGAATATGGCTACACCTTC
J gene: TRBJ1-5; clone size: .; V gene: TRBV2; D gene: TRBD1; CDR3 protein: CASSDRLLQGVGNQPQHF; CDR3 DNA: TGTGCCAGCAGTGACCGCCTTCTCCAGGGGGTCGGCAATCAGCCCCAGCATTTT
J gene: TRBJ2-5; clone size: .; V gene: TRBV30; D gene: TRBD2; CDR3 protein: CAWSRASGRGETQYF; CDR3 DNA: TGTGCCTGGAGTCGGGCTAGCGGGCGGGGTGAGACCCAGTACTTC
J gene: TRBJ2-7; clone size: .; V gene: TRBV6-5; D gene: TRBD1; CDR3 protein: CASSYRDSGSYEQYF; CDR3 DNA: TGTGCCAGCAGTTACCGGGACAGCGGATCCTACGAGCAGTACTTC
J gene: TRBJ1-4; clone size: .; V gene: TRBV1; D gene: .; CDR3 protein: CTSSQDSQATNEKLFF; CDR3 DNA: TGCACCAGCAGCCAAGATTCACAGGCAACTAATGAAAAACTGTTTTTT
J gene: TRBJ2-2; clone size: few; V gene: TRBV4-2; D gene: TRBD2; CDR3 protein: CASSQDPSGGASGELFF; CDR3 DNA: TGTGCCAGCAGCCAAGATCCTAGCGGGGGGGCTTCCGGGGAGCTGTTTTTT
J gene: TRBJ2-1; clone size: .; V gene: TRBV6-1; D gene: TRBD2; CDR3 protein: CASSEMAGASYNEQFF; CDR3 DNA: TGTGCCAGCAGTGAAATGGCGGGAGCTTCTTACAATGAGCAGTTCTTC
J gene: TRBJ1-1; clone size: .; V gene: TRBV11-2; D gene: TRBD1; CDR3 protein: CASSPGTAPAEAFF; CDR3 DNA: TGTGCCAGCAGCCCCGGGACAGCTCCTGCCGAAGCTTTCTTT
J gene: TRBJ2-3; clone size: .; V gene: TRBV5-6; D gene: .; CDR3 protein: CASSLGFIGTEGADTQYF; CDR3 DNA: TGTGCCAGCAGCTTGGGGTTTATCGGGACCGAAGGTGCAGATACGCAGTATTTT